A single sample is the source of the 30 T cell receptor beta chains below, sequenced in a study of blood T cells in healthy people across ages. A sample-barcoded 5' primer and a J-beta primer mix were used in a second PCR of roughly 6 to 12 cycles. TCRdb recomputed calls from the 5' RACE reads with MiXCR, one row per CDR3 protein. In the table there are more than 800,000 distinct CDR3 sequences, roughly 45% of which are singletons. Specimen: blood. Source of these receptors: a woman aged 55-75 years in good health.

This clonotype was seen only a few times. This sequence joins TRBV10-3 and TRBJ2-7, with D tentatively TRBD1 (6 bases). Looked up from germline, CDR1 is ENHRY and CDR2 is SYGVKD. This CDR3 spans 14 amino acids. V was shortened by 3 bases and J by 6 bases, with 15 bases between the two germline ends. The CDR3 DNA reads TGTGCCATCAGTGACCCAGATGACAGGCGCGAGCAGTACTTC. Protein: CAISDPDDRREQYF.

The rearrangement uses TRBV6-1 and TRBJ2-7; 8 positions match TRBD1. The germline gives CDR1 MNHNS, CDR2 SASEGT. This CDR3 has 11 residues. V shed 9 bases and J 6 bases; nucleotides not matched to a gene: 4. CDR3 amino acids: CASRTGREQYF. As DNA, the CDR3 is TGTGCCAGTCGGACAGGGCGCGAGCAGTACTTC.

There are a few counts of this clonotype. The chain combines TRBV2 with TRBJ2-1; 10 bases line up with TRBD2. CDR1 and CDR2 from the germline V gene are SNHLY and FYNNEI. The CDR3 consists of 13 residues. The J segment lost 7 bases and the V segment lost 5 bases, leaving 2 bases of the junction unmatched. The CDR3 nucleotides read TGTGCCAGCAGTCCTAGCGGGAGTAATGAGCAGTTCTTC. Protein sequence: CASSPSGSNEQFF.

This clonotype was seen only a few times. This chain joins TRBV27 and TRBJ2-7; D is uncertain. The germline V and J ends were trimmed by 2 bases and 1 base, with 9 bases remaining between them. The germline V gene encodes CDR1 MNHEY and CDR2 SMNVEV (reference sequence). The CDR3 consists of 14 residues. The CDR3 nucleotides are TGTGCCAGCAGTTTAAGTTGGAAGTCCTACGAGCAGTACTTC. The encoded protein is CASSLSWKSYEQYF.

The CDR3 nucleotides are TGTGCCAGTGGAGACAACACCGGGGAGCTGTTTTTT. Protein product: CASGDNTGELFF. The chain uses TRBV27 and TRBJ2-2; D gene ambiguous. The V end lost 9 bases, the J end lost 2 bases, and 7 bases lay between the germline ends. Germline V CDR1 and CDR2: MNHEY, SMNVEV (reference sequence). The CDR3 contains 12 residues.

This clonotype occurred a few times. The V gene is TRBV6-5, the J gene TRBJ2-7; 8 bases line up with TRBD2. V gave up 2 bases and J gave up 3 bases; unmatched junction bases: 9. This CDR3 contains 16 residues. Germline CDR1 MNHEY, CDR2 SVGAGI. CDR3 sequence (DNA): TGTGCCAGCAGTTACCAGACTAGCGCTAACCTCTACGAGCAGTACTTC. It yields the protein CASSYQTSANLYEQYF.

This clonotype was seen more than once but under ten times. The chain uses TRBV5-1 and TRBJ2-5; 9 bases fit TRBD1. The CDR3 is 15 amino acids. Germline CDR1 reads SGHRS; CDR2 reads YFSETQ. V dropped 3 bases and J dropped 5; count of bases not matched to a gene: 8. The DNA for the CDR3 is TGCGCCAGCAGCTCCTGGACAGGGGTAGGGGAGACCCAGTACTTC. Encoded protein: CASSSWTGVGETQYF.

This clonotype has just one count. The chain employs TRBV12-3 or TRBV12-4 and TRBJ1-4; TRBD1 aligns across 11 bases. The CDR3 runs 16 residues. V was clipped by 6 bases and J by 3 bases; unmatched bases: 6. The CDR3 bases are TGTGCCAGCAGCAGGACAGGGGGCGTCTCTAATGAAAAACTGTTTTTT. It is translated as CASSRTGGVSNEKLFF.

The sample holds many counts of this clonotype. The CDR3 protein is CASSLAGTGELTGYTF. In DNA, the CDR3 is TGTGCCAGCAGCTTAGCCGGGACAGGGGAGTTGACAGGTTACACCTTC. The chain has TRBV7-8 and TRBJ1-2; 10 nucleotides match TRBD1. The CDR3 loop spans 16 amino acids. Losses at the gene ends were 0 bases for V and 11 bases for J; bases not matched to a gene: 12. Germline CDR1 SGHVS, CDR2 FQNEAQ.

In DNA form, the CDR3 reads TGCAGTGCTTCAATTCGACTAGCGGGGTTGGATGAGCAGTTCTTC. Its protein is CSASIRLAGLDEQFF. The chain employs TRBV20-1 and TRBJ2-1, with 11 bases aligning to TRBD2. The J segment lost 8 bases and the V segment lost 5 bases, leaving 11 bases of the junction unmatched. CDR3 length: 15 residues. Germline CDR1 is DFQATT and CDR2 is SNEGSKA (reference sequence).

This chain joins TRBV7-9 and TRBJ2-7, with D perhaps matching TRBD2 (6 bases). The CDR3 runs to 15 residues. Trimming shortened V by 1 base and J by 3 bases, and 13 bases separated the two germline ends. Per the germline V gene, CDR1 is SEHNR and CDR2 is FQNEAQ (reference sequence). In DNA, the CDR3 is TGTGCCAGCAGCTTAGGCGGGGAATCGCGCTACGAGCAGTACTTC. As protein: CASSLGGESRYEQYF. Full variable domain (rest looked up from reference TRBV7-9 and TRBJ2-7): DTGVSQNPRHKITKRGQNVTFRCDPISEHNRLYWYRQTLGQGPEFLTYFQNEAQLEKSRLLSDRFSAERPKGSFSTLEIQRTEQGDSAMYLCASSLGGESRYEQYFGPGTRLTVT.

The V gene is TRBV11-1, the J gene TRBJ2-3; 13 nucleotides align to TRBD2. V was clipped by 5 bases and J by 3 bases; unmatched bases: 5. The germline V gene encodes CDR1 SGHAT and CDR2 FQDESV (reference sequence). The CDR3 is 16 residues long. CDR3 sequence: CASSSRTSGGTDTQYF. Written as DNA, the CDR3 is TGTGCCAGCAGCAGCCGGACTAGCGGGGGTACAGATACGCAGTATTTT.

A few counts support this clonotype. The chain employs TRBV7-3 and TRBJ2-1, with D perhaps matching TRBD2 (5 bases). Germline assignment: CDR1 SGHTA and CDR2 FQGTGA. V was shortened by 2 bases and J by 10 bases, with 12 bases between the two germline ends. This CDR3 region has 13 residues. Written as DNA, the CDR3 is TGTGCCAGCAGCTTAGGCTACGCTAGCGAGCAGTTCTTC. Translating it yields CASSLGYASEQFF.

This clonotype occurred once. The genes are TRBV20-1 and TRBJ1-3, with D unresolved. The ends were cut back, 2 bases at V and 0 bases at J, with 17 bases in the middle. The CDR3 totals 17 residues. CDR1 is DFQATT and CDR2 is SNEGSKA in the germline V gene (reference sequence). CDR3 sequence reads: CSARSPETPVSGNTIYF. The CDR3 nucleotides read TGCAGTGCTAGATCGCCAGAGACTCCAGTCTCTGGAAACACCATATATTTT.

This clonotype was counted between two and nine times. This sequence joins TRBV27 and TRBJ2-7, with 11 bases that match TRBD1. This CDR3 spans 17 amino acids. V dropped 3 bases and J dropped 3; count of bases not matched to a gene: 10. Germline V lookup: CDR1 MNHEY, CDR2 SMNVEV (reference sequence). CDR3 bases: TGTGCCAGCAGTTTTACCGGGACAGGGGGTCCGGGCTACGAGCAGTACTTC. It specifies CASSFTGTGGPGYEQYF.

This clonotype was recorded a few times. The CDR3 loop is CASRLTGLDGYTF. CDR3 bases: TGTGCCAGCAGACTTACAGGGTTGGATGGCTACACCTTC. The V call is TRBV3-1, the J call TRBJ1-2; D is possibly TRBD1 (6 bases). With 6 bases removed from V and 6 bases from J, the gap between germline ends came to 14 bases. Germline V lookup: CDR1 LGHDT, CDR2 YNNKEL (reference sequence). The CDR3 consists of 13 residues.

The chain combines TRBV6-2 or TRBV6-3 with TRBJ2-5; 7 bases agree with TRBD2. CDR3 length: 18 amino acids. J gave up 0 bases and V 0 bases, and 10 bases lay outside the gene matches. Germline CDR1 reads MNHEY; CDR2 reads SVGEGT. CDR3: CASSYSRGGRADQETQYF. In DNA form, the CDR3 reads TGTGCCAGCAGTTACTCGCGCGGGGGACGAGCGGACCAAGAGACCCAGTACTTC.

The chain carries TRBV10-3 and TRBJ2-7; 8 bases agree with TRBD2. CDR1 and CDR2 (germline): ENHRY, SYGVKD. The CDR3 has 14 amino acids. V was pared by 4 bases and J by 6 bases, with 8 bases of the junction left unmatched. CDR3 region: CAISAGTRQLEQYF. The CDR3 DNA sequence: TGTGCCATCAGTGCCGGGACTAGGCAGCTCGAGCAGTACTTC.

The J gene is TRBJ1-5, the V gene TRBV4-1; D gene unclear. Germline V gives CDR1 MGHRA, CDR2 YSYEKL. The CDR3 loop spans 15 amino acids. The V end lost 0 bases, the J end lost 9 bases, and 15 bases lay between the germline ends. The CDR3 DNA reads as TGCGCCAGCAGCCAAGATCTCTCGTCGGCCTGGCCCCAGCATTTT. Translated: CASSQDLSSAWPQHF.

This clonotype was counted only a few times. The chain is built from TRBV6-1 and TRBJ2-7; 11 bases are shared with TRBD1. Per germline, CDR1 MNHNS and CDR2 SASEGT. The junction had 5 bases not matched to a gene; V was cut back by 1 base and J by 3 bases. This CDR3 contains 16 residues. The chain's CDR3 is CASSEVGQGGSYEQYF. The CDR3 bases are TGTGCCAGCAGTGAAGTGGGACAGGGGGGTAGCTACGAGCAGTACTTC.

This chain uses TRBV12-3 or TRBV12-4 with TRBJ2-1; 14 positions match TRBD2. The CDR3 sequence is 17 residues long. Germline trimming cut 7 bases from V and 7 bases from J; bases unmatched to any gene: 12. Here the CDR3 reads CASTISGTSGRRNEQFF. The CDR3 DNA follows: TGTGCCAGCACCATTAGCGGGACTAGCGGGAGAAGGAATGAGCAGTTCTTC.

The J gene is TRBJ2-1, the V gene TRBV7-6; 7 nucleotides align to TRBD1. Germline V lookup: CDR1 SGHVS, CDR2 FNYEAQ. The CDR3 is 17 residues long. J was trimmed by 5 bases and V by 1 base; bases with no gene match: 11. This CDR3 is CASSLVTSRGQNNEQFF. For the CDR3, the DNA is TGTGCCAGCAGCTTAGTCACCTCTCGGGGACAGAACAATGAGCAGTTCTTC.

There are a few counts of this clonotype. This may be a read error, as it is one base from a much larger clone. The rearrangement joins TRBV29-1 to TRBJ2-1, with TRBD1 matching over 8 bases. The J call may be incorrect, as the DNA end agrees better with TRBJ2-7. Germline CDR1 reads SQVTM; CDR2 reads ANQGSEA. The CDR3 has 14 amino acids. The CDR3 DNA reads TGCAGCGCTCGGACAGGGCGGGGCTACAATGAGCAGTACTTC. This codes for CSARTGRGYNEQYF.

This clonotype was picked up a small number of times. The V and J genes are TRBV2 and TRBJ2-1, with a possible D match to TRBD2 (5 bases). Germline CDR1 SNHLY, CDR2 FYNNEI. With 10 bases removed from V and 9 bases from J, the gap between germline ends came to 19 bases. This CDR3 region has 13 residues. The CDR3 is CAIPRASGGEQFF. The CDR3 DNA follows: TGTGCCATCCCTAGGGCCAGTGGAGGTGAGCAGTTCTTC.

CDR3 loop: CAISDGPLTPREQYF. The CDR3 DNA is TGTGCCATCAGTGATGGACCTCTGACACCCCGCGAGCAGTACTTC. The V gene is TRBV10-3, the J gene TRBJ2-7; no clear D gene. Trimming cost V 3 bases and J 6 bases, with 18 bases left between them. This CDR3 has 15 amino acids. Germline CDR1 is ENHRY and CDR2 is SYGVKD.

The chain carries TRBV25-1 and TRBJ2-3; 9 bases fit TRBD2. This CDR3 has 17 amino acids. Per germline, CDR1 MGHDK and CDR2 SYGVNS. J gave up 2 bases and V 1 base, and 7 bases lay outside the gene matches. This CDR3 reads CASSEFGSGGHTDTQYF. In nucleotides, the CDR3 is TGTGCCAGCAGTGAATTTGGTAGCGGGGGCCACACAGATACGCAGTATTTT.

The chain joins TRBV29-1 to TRBJ2-5; perhaps TRBD2 as D (5 bases). The CDR3 runs to 14 residues. Trimming cost V 5 bases and J 3 bases, with 16 bases left between them. Germline CDR1 and CDR2: SQVTM and ANQGSEA. The CDR3 DNA reads as TGCAGCGTTCCCAGACAACCCGGGGAAGAGACCCAGTACTTC. Translation gives CSVPRQPGEETQYF.

Here the CDR3 DNA reads TGTGCCAGCAGTTACCGAGGGATTAACAATGAGCAGTTCTTC. Its protein is CASSYRGINNEQFF. The J gene is TRBJ2-1, the V gene TRBV6-2 or TRBV6-3; weak D call: TRBD2 (5 bases). Trimming pared 2 bases from V and 5 bases from J, leaving 10 bases between. The CDR3 has 14 residues. The germline CDR1 and CDR2 sequences are MNHEY and SVGEGT.

The table lists this clonotype with many counts. The J gene is TRBJ1-2, the V gene TRBV7-2; no firm D call. Trimming stripped 4 bases from V and 5 bases from J, with 2 bases between. Germline loops: CDR1 SGHTA, CDR2 FQGNSA. The CDR3 contains 10 residues. This chain's CDR3 is CASSSYGYTF. The CDR3 DNA follows: TGTGCCAGCAGCTCTTATGGCTACACCTTC.

The chain couples TRBV6-5 to TRBJ1-2, with 7 bases that match TRBD1. CDR1 and CDR2 (germline): MNHEY, SVGAGI. Trimming removed 0 bases from V and 8 bases from J; junction bases left unmatched: 9. This CDR3 has 15 amino acids. CDR3 DNA: TGTGCCAGCAGTTACTCCGTCCAGGGGGGTCGAGGCTACACCTTC. Translating gives CASSYSVQGGRGYTF.